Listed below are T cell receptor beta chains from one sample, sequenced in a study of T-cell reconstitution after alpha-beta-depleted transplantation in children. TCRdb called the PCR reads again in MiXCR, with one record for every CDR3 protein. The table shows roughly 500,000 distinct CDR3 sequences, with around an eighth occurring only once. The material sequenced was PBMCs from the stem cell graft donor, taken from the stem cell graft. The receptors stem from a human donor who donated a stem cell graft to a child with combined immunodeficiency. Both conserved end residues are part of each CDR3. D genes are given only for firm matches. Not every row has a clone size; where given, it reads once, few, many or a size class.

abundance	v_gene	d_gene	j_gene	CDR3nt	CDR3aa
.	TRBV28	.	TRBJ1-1	TGTGCCAGCAGTTCTTGGGTGCGCGTGACGAACACTGAAGCTTTCTTT	CASSSWVRVTNTEAFF
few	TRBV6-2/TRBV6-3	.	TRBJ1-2	TGTGCCAGCAGTTACTCACCCCATAGGACGGAGATTAACTATGGCTACACCTTC	CASSYSPHRTEINYGYTF
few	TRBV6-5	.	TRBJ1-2	TGTGCCAGCAGTTACAGGGGGTTGGATGGCTACACCTTC	CASSYRGLDGYTF
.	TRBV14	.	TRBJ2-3	TGTGCCAGCAGACATACAGGGAGCACAGATACGCAGTATTTT	CASRHTGSTDTQYF
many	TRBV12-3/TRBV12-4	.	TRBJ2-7	TGTGCCAGCAGTGCGGTGGGCGAGCAGTACTTC	CASSAVGEQYF
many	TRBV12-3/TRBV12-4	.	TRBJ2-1	TGTGCCAGCAGTTCCTCTGGGACCTTCTCCTACAATGAGCAGTTCTTC	CASSSSGTFSYNEQFF
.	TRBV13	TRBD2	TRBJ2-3	TGTGCCAGCAGCCCAGAGCGGGGGGGCCCAGATACGCAGTATTTT	CASSPERGGPDTQYF
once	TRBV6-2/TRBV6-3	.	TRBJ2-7	TGTGCCAGCAGTTACCCGGAAGACTCCGCTGGTTTGTACTTC	CASSYPEDSAGLYF
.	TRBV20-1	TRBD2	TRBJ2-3	TGCAGTGCTAGAGATATTAGCGGGCTCACAGATACGCAGTATTTT	CSARDISGLTDTQYF
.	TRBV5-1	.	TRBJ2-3	TGCGCCAGCAGCCCACGTATCAGCACAGATACGCAGTATTTT	CASSPRISTDTQYF
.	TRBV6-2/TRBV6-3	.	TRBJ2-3	TGTGCCAGCAGTGATGAGGGGGTACCCACAGATACGCAGTATTTT	CASSDEGVPTDTQYF
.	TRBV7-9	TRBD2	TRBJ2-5	TGTGCCAGCAGCGCCCCGGGGACTAGCCAAGAGACCCAGTACTTC	CASSAPGTSQETQYF
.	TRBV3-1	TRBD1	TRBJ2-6	TGTGCCAGCAACAGGGGGCGGTCGCCAGGGGCCAACGTCCTGACTTTC	CASNRGRSPGANVLTF
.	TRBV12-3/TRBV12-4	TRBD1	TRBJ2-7	TGTGCCAGCGCCCCGGGACAGGGGAGGAGGTACGAGCAGTACTTC	CASAPGQGRRYEQYF
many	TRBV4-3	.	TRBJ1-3	TGCGCCAGCAGCCAAAACTCTGGAAACACCATATATTTT	CASSQNSGNTIYF
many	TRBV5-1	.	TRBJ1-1	TGCGCCAGCAGCTTGATTCTGGGGGCGAGGACTGAAGCTTTCTTT	CASSLILGARTEAFF
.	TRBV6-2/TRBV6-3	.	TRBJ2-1	TGTGCCAGCAGCATGACAGGGACAGCGGGAGAGGTGTTCTTC	CASSMTGTAGEVFF
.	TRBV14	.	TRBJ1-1	TGTGCCAGCAGCCAAGAAGCCGGCACTGAAGCTTTCTTT	CASSQEAGTEAFF
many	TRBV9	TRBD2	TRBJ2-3	TGTGCCAGCAGCGTAGCCCAGGGACTAGATGTCACAGATACGCAGTATTTT	CASSVAQGLDVTDTQYF
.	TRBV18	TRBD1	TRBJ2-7	TGTGCCAGCTCACCGACAGGGGAAGAGCAGTACTTC	CASSPTGEEQYF
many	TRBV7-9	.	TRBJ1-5	TGTGCCAGCAGCTTAGACCATCAGCCCCAGCATTTT	CASSLDHQPQHF
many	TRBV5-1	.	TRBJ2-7	TGCGCCAGCAGCTTAACAACCGACGGCGAGCAGTACTTC	CASSLTTDGEQYF
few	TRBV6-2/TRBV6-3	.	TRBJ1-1	TGTGCCGGCCAATTGGCGGGGAACACTGAAGCTTTCTTT	CAGQLAGNTEAFF
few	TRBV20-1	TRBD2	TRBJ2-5	TGCAGTGCTAGACTAGCGGGAAGACCGGAGACCCAGTACTTC	CSARLAGRPETQYF
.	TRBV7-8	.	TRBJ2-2	TGTGCCAGCAGCTTGGAAGGCCCCCAAGCCGGGGAGCTGTTTTTT	CASSLEGPQAGELFF
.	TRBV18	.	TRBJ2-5	TGTGCCAGCTCAACTCTCCAAGAGACCCAGTACTTC	CASSTLQETQYF
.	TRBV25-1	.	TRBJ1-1	TGTGCCAGCAGTGAATCGAGGGGTAGGAACACTGAAGCTTTCTTT	CASSESRGRNTEAFF
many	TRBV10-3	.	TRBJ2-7	TGTGCCATCAGTGGCGAGGCCCACGAGCAGTACTTC	CAISGEAHEQYF
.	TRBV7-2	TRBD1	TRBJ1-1	TGTGCCAGCAGCCGACAGGGGGAGAGCACTGAAGCTTTCTTT	CASSRQGESTEAFF
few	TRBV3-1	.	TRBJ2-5	TGTGCCAGCAGCCAAGTACAAGGGATGGAGACCCAGTACTTC	CASSQVQGMETQYF
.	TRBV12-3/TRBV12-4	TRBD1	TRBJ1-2	TGTGCCAGCAGTCATAACCAGGGGGATGGCTACACCTTC	CASSHNQGDGYTF
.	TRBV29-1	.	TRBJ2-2	TGCAGCGTGGGTGCGAAGGGCACCGGGGAGCTGTTTTTT	CSVGAKGTGELFF